Listed here are 24 T cell receptor beta chains from one sample, sequenced in a study of cytomegalovirus exposure and HLA in healthy donors. PCR used 60 Vbeta primers and 13 Jbeta primers. Here immunoSEQ multiplex PCR was the method, and the copy in TCRdb shows in-frame clones only, minus some. The sample lists 150,000 or so clones; over 65% were seen once. The sample taken for sequencing was PBMCs. These receptor sequences come from a man in his forties or fifties in good health and CMV-seropositive.

Written as DNA, the CDR3 is TGTGCCAGCAGTCCCGTAGGGGGGAACACCGGGGAGCTGTTTTTT. This codes for CASSPVGGNTGELFF. V gene TRBV6-6 combines with J gene TRBJ2-2; D possibly corresponds to TRBD1 (6 bases). Germline values: CDR1 MNHNY, CDR2 SVGAGI (reference sequence). The ends were cut back, 5 bases at V and 1 base at J, with 11 bases in the middle. The CDR3 length is 15 residues.

The chain has TRBV5-6 and TRBJ2-3; TRBD2 might be the D (5 bases). Per germline, CDR1 SGHDT and CDR2 YYEEEE. The CDR3 is 11 amino acids. V shed 5 bases and J shed 8 bases, with 9 bases lying between them. The chain's CDR3 is CASRTGVTQYF. CDR3 DNA sequence: TGTGCCAGCAGGACCGGGGTTACGCAGTATTTT.

This clone was seen a few times. Other DNA sequences of this sample code for an identical CDR3. CDR3 sequence: CASSLGGMNTEAFF. CDR3 in DNA: TGCGCCAGCAGCTTGGGGGGCATGAACACTGAAGCTTTCTTT. The chain employs TRBV5-1 and TRBJ1-1; D might be TRBD1 (5 bases). With 0 bases removed from V and 0 bases from J, the gap between germline ends came to 6 bases. The length of the CDR3 is 14 residues. In germline, CDR1 is SGHRS, CDR2 YFSETQ.

The chain uses TRBV28 and TRBJ2-7, with 7 bases that match TRBD2. Germline V gene data show CDR1 as MDHEN and CDR2 as SYDVKM. The trim removed 6 bases at V and 3 bases at J, leaving 5 bases unmatched. The CDR3 consists of 13 residues. The CDR3 sequence: CASSSGGNYEQYF. CDR3 DNA: TGTGCCAGCAGCTCCGGGGGGAACTACGAGCAGTACTTC.

V and J are TRBV5-1 and TRBJ1-1, with 8 positions matching TRBD1. The CDR3 loop spans 16 amino acids. Losses at the gene ends were 2 bases for V and 1 base for J; bases not matched to a gene: 7. CDR1 SGHRS and CDR2 YFSETQ come from the germline V gene. CDR3 nucleotide sequence: TGCGCCAGCAGCTTTGACCCAGGGGGCGCGAACACTGAAGCTTTCTTT. This sequence encodes CASSFDPGGANTEAFF.

The gene calls are TRBV11-1 and TRBJ1-1; no reliable D call. The CDR3 is 12 residues long. Trimming left V 5 bases short and J 2 bases short, with 6 bases between. Germline V gene data show CDR1 as SGHAT and CDR2 as FQDESV (reference sequence). The DNA for the CDR3 is TGTGCCAGCAGCCATCCCAACACTGAAGCTTTCTTT. Protein: CASSHPNTEAFF.

V usage is TRBV7-8 and J usage is TRBJ2-7; 11 positions agree with TRBD1. This CDR3 is 14 amino acids long. The V segment lost 5 bases and the J segment 5 bases; nucleotides outside the gene matches: 5. The germline V gene has CDR1 SGHVS and CDR2 FQNEAQ. CDR3 sequence reads: CASSDVDRGHEQYF. For the CDR3, the DNA is TGTGCCAGCAGCGACGTGGACAGGGGGCACGAGCAGTACTTC.

This chain joins TRBV7-9 and TRBJ1-1; TRBD1 matches at 9 bases. Unmatched junction bases numbered 3, after V lost 3 bases and J lost 4 bases. Germline lookup yields CDR1 SEHNR and CDR2 FQNEAQ (reference sequence). This CDR3 has 14 amino acids. CDR3 sequence (DNA): TGTGCCAGCAGCTTGACGACAGGGGGCACTGAAGCTTTCTTT. Translation: CASSLTTGGTEAFF.

This sequence joins TRBV6-1 and TRBJ1-3; D call uncertain. The V gene's germline CDR1 is MNHNS and CDR2 SASEGT. The CDR3 contains 11 residues. V was clipped by 4 bases and J by 8 bases, with 6 bases between them. CDR3 coding DNA: TGTGCCAGCAGTGTTAGTTACACCATATATTTT. Its translation is CASSVSYTIYF.

The genes are TRBV11-2 and TRBJ2-1; 9 bases are a match to TRBD2. Germline CDR1 and CDR2: SGHAT and FQNNGV. Germline trimming cut 0 bases from V and 10 bases from J; bases unmatched to any gene: 7. The CDR3 consists of 15 residues. CDR3 amino acids: CASSLDGLGLAEQFF. DNA of the CDR3: TGTGCCAGCAGCTTAGACGGACTAGGACTAGCGGAGCAGTTCTTC.

The chain couples TRBV2 to TRBJ2-1; D unclear. The germline V and J ends were trimmed by 8 bases and 7 bases, with 15 bases remaining between them. Germline V gene sequence: CDR1 SNHLY, CDR2 FYNNEI. This CDR3 contains 13 residues. CDR3: CASPPGRTNEQFF. The CDR3 nucleotides are TGTGCCAGCCCCCCAGGCAGAACGAATGAGCAGTTCTTC.

The chain has TRBV5-6 and TRBJ2-3; D is perhaps TRBD2 (5 bases). Trimming removed 0 bases at V and 3 bases at J, with 8 bases between. Germline V gene sequence: CDR1 SGHDT, CDR2 YYEEEE. There are 14 residues in the CDR3. The CDR3, as DNA: TGTGCCAGCAGCTTGGACGGGAAAACAGATACGCAGTATTTT. It specifies CASSLDGKTDTQYF.

The chain couples TRBV5-5 to TRBJ2-7; weak D call: TRBD2 (6 bases). There are 16 residues in the CDR3. The V end lost 2 bases, the J end lost 0 bases, and 15 bases lay between the germline ends. CDR1 and CDR2 from the germline V gene are SGHKS and YYEKEE (reference sequence). For the CDR3, the DNA is TGTGCCAGCAGCTTCGCGGGGAACCATTACTCCTACGAGCAGTACTTC. It yields the protein CASSFAGNHYSYEQYF.

The chain uses TRBV7-9 and TRBJ2-2; 13 bases align to TRBD2. The germline V gene has CDR1 SEHNR and CDR2 FQNEAQ (reference sequence). The CDR3 contains 17 residues. V was pared by 5 bases and J by 5 bases, with 8 bases of the junction left unmatched. The CDR3 region is CASSPRTSGSITGELFF. The CDR3 bases are TGTGCCAGCAGCCCGCGGACTAGCGGGAGTATAACCGGGGAGCTGTTTTTT.

The chain combines TRBV28 with TRBJ1-5; 7 bases fit TRBD1. The CDR3 sequence is 16 residues long. Germline V gives CDR1 MDHEN, CDR2 SYDVKM. The CDR3 bases are TGTGGCACTGCCGGGACAGACTTTTATAGCAATCAGCCCCAGCATTTT. It yields the protein CGTAGTDFYSNQPQHF.

This clone was seen only a few times. The chain links TRBV5-1 to TRBJ2-7; 14 bases match TRBD2. J lost 3 bases, V lost 0 bases, and 2 bases had no gene match. Germline V gives CDR1 SGHRS, CDR2 YFSETQ. The CDR3 contains 16 residues. CDR3 loop: CASSLAGLAGGYEQYF. The DNA of the CDR3 is TGCGCCAGCAGCTTGGCCGGACTAGCGGGAGGCTACGAGCAGTACTTC.

J is TRBJ1-2 and V is TRBV28, with a weak D call TRBD1 (6 bases). The CDR3 is made up of 13 amino acids. The germline V gene encodes CDR1 MDHEN and CDR2 SYDVKM. V was pared by 3 bases and J by 7 bases, with 12 bases between. CDR3 nucleotide sequence: TGTGCCAGCAGTTTGTACACAGGGACTGGCTACACCTTC. This codes for CASSLYTGTGYTF.

The genes are TRBV28 and TRBJ1-6; unclear D gene. V gave up 3 bases and J gave up 9 bases, with 18 bases separating them. The CDR3 extends over 16 amino acids. CDR1 MDHEN and CDR2 SYDVKM come from the germline V gene. The CDR3 coding sequence is TGTGCCAGCAGTTTCGGGGTAGGACGGTTGGGTTCACCCCTCCACTTT. Its translation: CASSFGVGRLGSPLHF.

V gene TRBV5-6 combines with J gene TRBJ1-5; D might be TRBD1 (5 bases). The CDR3 length is 15 residues. Germline V gene lookup returns CDR1 SGHDT and CDR2 YYEEEE. The V end was cut by 3 bases, the J end by 4 bases, with 14 bases between. CDR3 loop: CASSSYGARNQPQHF. DNA of the CDR3: TGTGCCAGCAGCTCGTATGGGGCGAGAAATCAGCCCCAGCATTTT.

The CDR3 reads CASSGGTSGSYEQYF. The CDR3 DNA sequence: TGTGCCAGCAGCGGCGGGACTAGCGGTTCCTACGAGCAGTACTTC. The chain is built from TRBV9 and TRBJ2-5, with 11 bases lining up with TRBD2. The DNA end is a closer match to TRBJ2-7, so the J assignment may be wrong. The CDR3 spans 15 residues. Germline lookup yields CDR1 SGDLS and CDR2 YYNGEE.

The chain links TRBV7-9 to TRBJ1-2, with 9 bases matching TRBD1. The CDR3 is 14 amino acids. Germline-derived CDR1 and CDR2 are SEHNR and FQNEAQ (reference sequence). J gave up 2 bases and V 10 bases, and 8 bases lay outside the gene matches. In DNA, the CDR3 is TGTGCCACCTGGGACAGGGCGCCGAACTATGGCTACACCTTC. It specifies CATWDRAPNYGYTF.

The chain carries TRBV7-8 and TRBJ1-2; D perhaps matches TRBD1 (6 bases). Germline V gene lookup returns CDR1 SGHVS and CDR2 FQNEAQ. Trimming removed 1 base from V and 1 base from J, with 16 bases in between. The CDR3 runs to 17 residues. The CDR3 DNA is TGTGCCAGCAGCTTAGTGCCGGGACACCTTATTAACTATGGCTACACCTTC. Amino acids: CASSLVPGHLINYGYTF.

The chain recombines TRBV27 with TRBJ2-5; TRBD1 agrees at 8 bases. This CDR3 contains 16 residues. Germline loops: CDR1 MNHEY, CDR2 SMNVEV (reference sequence). J lost 3 bases, V lost 6 bases, and 12 bases had no gene match. The CDR3 DNA reads TGTGCCAGCAGCCAGGAAGGACAGGGACCGAAAGAGACCCAGTACTTC. Translation: CASSQEGQGPKETQYF.

This chain joins TRBV29-1 and TRBJ2-7, with D possibly TRBD2 on 6 matching bases. The CDR3 consists of 15 residues. V lost 1 base, J lost 3 bases, and 16 bases lay in between. Looked up from germline, CDR1 is SQVTM and CDR2 is ANQGSEA. The CDR3 is CSVEGDRDGSYEQYF. CDR3 bases: TGCAGCGTTGAAGGGGACCGGGACGGGAGCTACGAGCAGTACTTC.